This entry describes one T cell receptor (beta chain). Using immunoSEQ multiplex PCR, the repertoire was profiled, and TCRdb retains in-frame clones only, with some absent. The repertoire holds around 80,000 clones, with over 75% as singletons. This sample stems from a study of blood T cell repertoires in COVID-19. Study-level information: T cells, B-cell-depleted T cells, or PBMCs supplied cDNA or gDNA.

The trim removed 0 bases at V and 2 bases at J, leaving 6 bases unmatched. From germline, CDR1 is KGHSH and CDR2 LQKENI. The CDR3 totals 18 residues. The rearrangement links TRBV18 to TRBJ2-1; TRBD1 matches 11 bases. Specimen: peripheral blood. This TCR was recovered from a man at least 80 years old with acute or convalescent COVID-19. In DNA, the CDR3 is TGTGCCAGCTCACCACCGGTTGGGGGACAGGGGGCCTACAATGAGCAGTTCTTC. Its translation: CASSPPVGGQGAYNEQFF.